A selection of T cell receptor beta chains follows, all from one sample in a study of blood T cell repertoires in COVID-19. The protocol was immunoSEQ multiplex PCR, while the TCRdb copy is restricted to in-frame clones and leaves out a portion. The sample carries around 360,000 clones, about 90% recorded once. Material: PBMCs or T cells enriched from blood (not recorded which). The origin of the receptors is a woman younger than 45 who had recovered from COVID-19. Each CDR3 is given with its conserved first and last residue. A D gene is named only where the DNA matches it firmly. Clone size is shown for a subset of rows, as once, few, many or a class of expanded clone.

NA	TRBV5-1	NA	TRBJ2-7	CASSLAGGSYYEQYF	TGCGCCAGCAGCTTGGCAGGGGGGTCTTACTACGAGCAGTACTTC
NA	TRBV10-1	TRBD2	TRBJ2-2	CASSGSSGGPGGELFF	TGCGCCAGCAGTGGCTCTAGCGGGGGGCCTGGCGGGGAGCTGTTTTTT
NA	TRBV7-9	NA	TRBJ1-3	CASSPRAAGAWGNTIYF	TGTGCCAGCAGCCCTAGGGCAGCGGGGGCCTGGGGAAACACCATATATTTT
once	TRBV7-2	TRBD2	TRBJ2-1	CASSPGLAGSYNEQFF	TGTGCCAGCAGCCCCGGACTAGCGGGTTCCTACAATGAGCAGTTCTTC
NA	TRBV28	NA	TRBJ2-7	CASSLSGGWNEQYF	TGTGCCAGCAGTTTATCAGGGGGGTGGAACGAGCAGTACTTC
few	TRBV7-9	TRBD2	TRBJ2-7	CASSDAGGLVYEQYF	TGTGCCAGCAGCGACGCGGGAGGCCTCGTCTACGAGCAGTACTTC
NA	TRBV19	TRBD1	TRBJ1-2	CATQGARGYTF	TGTGCCACACAGGGGGCGCGTGGCTACACCTTC
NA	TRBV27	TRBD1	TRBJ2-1	CASSFRGPNNEQFF	TGTGCCAGCAGTTTCAGGGGGCCTAACAATGAGCAGTTCTTC
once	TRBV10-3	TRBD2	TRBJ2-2	CAISGLAGELFF	TGTGCCATCAGCGGACTAGCCGGGGAGCTGTTTTTT
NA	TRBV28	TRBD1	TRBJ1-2	CASGGTGTYGYTF	TGTGCCAGCGGGGGGACAGGGACCTATGGCTACACCTTC
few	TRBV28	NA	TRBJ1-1	CASRAGRASKAFF	TGTGCCAGCAGGGCGGGGAGGGCCTCGAAAGCTTTCTTT
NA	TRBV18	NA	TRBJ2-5	CASSSGSQETQYF	TGTGCCAGCTCATCGGGGTCCCAAGAGACCCAGTACTTC
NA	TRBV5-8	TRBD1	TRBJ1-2	CASIQDRVWYGYTF	TGTGCCAGCATCCAGGACAGGGTCTGGTATGGCTACACCTTC
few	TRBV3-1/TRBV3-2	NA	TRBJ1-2	CASSQGEYYGYTF	TGTGCCAGCAGCCAAGGGGAGTACTATGGCTACACCTTC
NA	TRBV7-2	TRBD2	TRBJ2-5	CASSSSGQYQETQYF	TGTGCCAGCAGCTCTAGCGGTCAGTACCAAGAGACCCAGTACTTC
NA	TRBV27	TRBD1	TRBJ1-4	CASKLQGAGEKLFF	TGTGCCAGCAAATTACAGGGGGCCGGTGAAAAACTGTTTTTT
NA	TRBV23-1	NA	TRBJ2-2	CASSRQENTGELFF	TGCGCCAGCAGTCGACAGGAGAACACCGGGGAGCTGTTTTTT
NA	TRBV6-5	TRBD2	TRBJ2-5	CASRRETQETQYF	TGTGCCAGCAGGCGGGAGACTCAAGAGACCCAGTACTTC